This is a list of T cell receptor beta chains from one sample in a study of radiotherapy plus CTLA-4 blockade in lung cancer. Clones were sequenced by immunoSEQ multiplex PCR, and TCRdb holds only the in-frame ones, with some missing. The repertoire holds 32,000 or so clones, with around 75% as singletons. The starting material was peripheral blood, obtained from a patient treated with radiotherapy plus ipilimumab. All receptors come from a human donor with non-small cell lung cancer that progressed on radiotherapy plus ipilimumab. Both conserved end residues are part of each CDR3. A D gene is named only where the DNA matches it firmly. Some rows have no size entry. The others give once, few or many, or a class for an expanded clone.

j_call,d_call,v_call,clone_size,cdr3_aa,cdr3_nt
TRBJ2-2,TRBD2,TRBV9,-,CASSVASGRAGTGELFF,TGTGCCAGCAGCGTAGCAAGCGGGAGGGCCGGGACCGGGGAGCTGTTTTTT
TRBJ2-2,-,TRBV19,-,CASSPTGTGELFF,TGTGCCAGTAGTCCGACAGGAACCGGGGAGCTGTTTTTT
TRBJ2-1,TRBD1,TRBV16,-,CASSLVRTGNNEQFF,TGTGCCAGCAGCCTAGTCAGGACAGGGAACAATGAGCAGTTCTTC
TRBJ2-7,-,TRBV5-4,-,CASSLAGGAGAYEQYF,TGTGCCAGCAGCTTGGCTGGAGGGGCAGGGGCCTACGAGCAGTACTTC
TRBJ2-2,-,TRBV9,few,CASSVESGWGSDTGELFF,TGTGCCAGCAGCGTAGAGTCAGGGTGGGGGTCTGACACCGGGGAGCTGTTTTTT
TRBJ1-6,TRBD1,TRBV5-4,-,CASSGRGLNSPLHF,TGTGCCAGCAGCGGCAGGGGGCTCAATTCACCCCTCCACTTT
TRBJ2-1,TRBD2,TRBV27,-,CASRESLAGSLDEQFF,TGTGCCAGCAGGGAATCGTTAGCGGGATCTCTCGATGAGCAGTTCTTC
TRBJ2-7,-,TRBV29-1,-,CSVDTGTAYEQYF,TGCAGCGTTGATACGGGTACCGCCTACGAGCAGTACTTC
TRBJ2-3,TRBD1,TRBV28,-,CASSSDTGQLTDTQYF,TGTGCCAGCAGTTCCGATACGGGACAGCTAACAGATACGCAGTATTTT
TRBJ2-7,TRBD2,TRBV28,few,CASSFTLTSVEGEEQYF,TGTGCCAGCAGTTTCACCCTCACTAGCGTCGAGGGAGAGGAGCAGTACTTC
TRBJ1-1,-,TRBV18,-,CASSPPGGVSLNTEAFF,TGTGCCAGCTCACCCCCCGGGGGGGTTAGTTTGAACACTGAAGCTTTCTTT
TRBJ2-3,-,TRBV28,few,CASTPGQYTDTQYF,TGTGCCAGCACCCCCGGACAGTACACAGATACGCAGTATTTT
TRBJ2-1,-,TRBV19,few,CAFGAVNEQFF,TGTGCCTTTGGAGCGGTTAATGAGCAGTTCTTC
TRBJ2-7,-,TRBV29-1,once,CSVRDGDSYEQYF,TGCAGCGTCAGAGACGGGGACTCCTACGAGCAGTACTTC
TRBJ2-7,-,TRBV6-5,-,CASRALEGERQYF,TGTGCCAGCCGGGCGCTAGAGGGGGAGCGGCAGTACTTC
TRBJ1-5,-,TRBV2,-,CASSSGRENQPQHF,TGTGCCAGCAGCAGCGGACGGGAAAATCAGCCCCAGCATTTT
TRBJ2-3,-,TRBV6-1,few,CASRRGTDTQYF,TGTGCCAGCAGGAGGGGGACAGATACGCAGTATTTT
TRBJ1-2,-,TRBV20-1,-,CSARGQIF,TGCAGTGCTAGAGGACAGATCTTC
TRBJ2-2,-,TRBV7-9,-,CASSLDGYTGELFF,TGTGCCAGCAGCTTAGACGGGTACACCGGGGAGCTGTTTTTT
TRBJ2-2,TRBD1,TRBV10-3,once,CAISPLGQGDGELFF,TGTGCCATCAGCCCATTGGGACAGGGTGACGGGGAGCTGTTTTTT
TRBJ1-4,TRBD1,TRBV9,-,CASSVGTGGALGQKLFF,TGTGCCAGCAGCGTCGGGACAGGGGGTGCCTTAGGGCAAAAACTGTTTTTT
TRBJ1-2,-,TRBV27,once,CASSFLGGDGYTF,TGTGCCAGCAGTTTCCTTGGAGGGGACGGCTACACCTTC
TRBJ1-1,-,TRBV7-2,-,CASSLHWVINTEAFF,TGTGCCAGCAGCCTCCACTGGGTAATTAACACTGAAGCTTTCTTT
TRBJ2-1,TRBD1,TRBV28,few,CASSLWVRETGENEQFF,TGTGCCAGCAGTTTATGGGTTAGGGAGACAGGGGAGAATGAGCAGTTCTTC
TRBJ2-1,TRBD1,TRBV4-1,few,CASSQDSGGAYNEQFF,TGCGCCAGCAGCCAAGATTCAGGGGGCGCCTACAATGAGCAGTTCTTC
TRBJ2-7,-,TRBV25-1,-,CASSTTGGGEQYF,TGTGCCAGCAGTACTACGGGCGGAGGGGAGCAGTACTTC
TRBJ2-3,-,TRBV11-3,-,CASSPLNTDTQYF,TGTGCCAGCAGCCCCCTCAACACAGATACGCAGTATTTT
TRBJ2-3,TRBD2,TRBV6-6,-,CASSSPAGAGTDTQYF,TGTGCCAGCAGTTCCCCAGCGGGGGCGGGCACAGATACGCAGTATTTT
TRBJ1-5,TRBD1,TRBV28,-,CASRPGTEGVRAQHF,TGTGCCAGCAGGCCTGGGACAGAGGGGGTGAGGGCCCAGCATTTT
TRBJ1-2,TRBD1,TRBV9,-,CASSPTGGPNYGYTF,TGTGCCAGCAGCCCGACAGGGGGCCCGAACTATGGCTACACCTTC
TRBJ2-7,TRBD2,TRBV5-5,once,CASSFGLAPIYEQYF,TGTGCCAGCAGCTTCGGACTAGCGCCCATCTACGAGCAGTACTTC
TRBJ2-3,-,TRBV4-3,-,CASSQDREDTQYF,TGCGCCAGCAGCCAGGACCGGGAAGATACGCAGTATTTT
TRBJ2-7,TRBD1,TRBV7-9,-,CASSKGQGTASSYEQYF,TGTGCCAGCAGCAAGGGACAGGGAACGGCTAGCTCCTACGAGCAGTACTTC
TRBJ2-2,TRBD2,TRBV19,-,CASSILGTSAGELFF,TGTGCCAGTAGTATTTTGGGGACTAGCGCCGGGGAGCTGTTTTTT
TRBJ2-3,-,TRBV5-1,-,CASSVEGSDTQYF,TGCGCCAGCAGCGTTGAGGGGTCAGATACGCAGTATTTT
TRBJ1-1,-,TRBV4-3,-,CASSQDRANTEAFF,TGCGCCAGCAGCCAAGATAGGGCGAACACTGAAGCTTTCTTT
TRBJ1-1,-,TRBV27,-,CASRLATALNTEAFF,TGTGCCAGCAGGCTAGCGACAGCCCTGAACACTGAAGCTTTCTTT
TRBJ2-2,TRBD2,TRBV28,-,CASTEGLAGTVDTGELFF,TGTGCCAGCACTGAAGGGCTAGCGGGGACTGTGGACACCGGGGAGCTGTTTTTT
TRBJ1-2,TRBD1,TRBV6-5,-,CASSLTGEENYGYTF,TGTGCCAGCAGTCTGACAGGGGAGGAAAACTATGGCTACACCTTC
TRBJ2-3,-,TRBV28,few,CASSSLLRDARMDTQYF,TGTGCCAGCAGTTCCCTCCTCCGGGACGCGAGGATGGATACGCAGTATTTT
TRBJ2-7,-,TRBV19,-,CASSNGRTVYEQYF,TGTGCCAGTAGTAATGGACGGACGGTCTACGAGCAGTACTTC
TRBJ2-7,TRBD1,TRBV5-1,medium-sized,CASSEPGQGVYEQYF,TGCGCCAGCTCGGAACCGGGACAGGGGGTCTACGAGCAGTACTTC
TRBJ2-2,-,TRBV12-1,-,CASSFEGVPGELFF,TGTGCCAGCAGCTTTGAGGGGGTCCCCGGGGAGCTGTTTTTT
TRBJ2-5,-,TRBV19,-,CASSPTWDTGETQYF,TGTGCCAGTAGCCCAACGTGGGACACGGGGGAGACCCAGTACTTC
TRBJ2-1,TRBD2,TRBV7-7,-,CASSLKTSGADEQFF,TGTGCCAGCAGCTTAAAAACTAGCGGGGCTGATGAGCAGTTCTTC
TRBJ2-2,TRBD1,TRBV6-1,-,CASSVDRARGELFF,TGTGCCAGCAGTGTGGACAGGGCGCGCGGGGAGCTGTTTTTT